Following are 22 T cell receptor beta chains from one sample sequenced in a study of blood T cell repertoires in COVID-19. This table comes from immunoSEQ multiplex PCR, and its TCRdb copy is limited to in-frame clones, with some not included. The data contain about 230,000 clones, around 84% of them singletons. The sequencing input was peripheral blood. The receptors here all came from a man in his forties or fifties who had recovered from COVID-19.

This clone was seen once. The chain combines TRBV7-2 with TRBJ2-5; the match to TRBD1 covers 7 bases. CDR1 is SGHTA and CDR2 is FQGNSA in the germline V gene. Trimming removed 5 bases from V and 0 bases from J; junction bases left unmatched: 3. The CDR3 runs to 14 residues. This CDR3 is CASSPDRYQETQYF. In DNA form, the CDR3 reads TGTGCCAGCAGCCCGGACAGGTACCAAGAGACCCAGTACTTC.

The chain links TRBV5-4 to TRBJ2-5, with 9 bases fitting TRBD1. V dropped 4 bases and J dropped 2; count of bases not matched to a gene: 9. Per the germline V gene, CDR1 is SGHNT and CDR2 is YYREEE (reference sequence). This CDR3 is 16 amino acids long. CDR3 loop: CASSPSGGQGQETQYF. The DNA of the CDR3 is TGTGCCAGCAGCCCCTCGGGGGGACAGGGACAAGAGACCCAGTACTTC.

This chain links TRBV29-1 with TRBJ2-5; 7 nucleotides align to TRBD1. V was clipped by 3 bases and J by 5 bases; unmatched bases: 6. CDR3 length: 13 amino acids. Germline loops: CDR1 SQVTM, CDR2 ANQGSEA. CDR3 bases: TGCAGCGTTGAGCGAGGGGGCGTGGAGACCCAGTACTTC. Translated: CSVERGGVETQYF.

This clone was found a few times. J is TRBJ2-1 and V is TRBV5-4, with a possible D match to TRBD1 (5 bases). The CDR3 totals 13 residues. Germline V gene sequence: CDR1 SGHNT, CDR2 YYREEE (reference sequence). V lost 2 bases, J lost 5 bases, and 8 bases lay in between. CDR3 loop: CASSFSRDNEQFF. The DNA of the CDR3 is TGTGCCAGCAGCTTTTCCAGGGACAATGAGCAGTTCTTC.

The chain carries TRBV30 and TRBJ1-4; tentative D call: TRBD1 (5 bases). The V and J ends lost 5 bases and 4 bases respectively, with 14 bases between them. The CDR3 has 14 amino acids. Germline V gene lookup returns CDR1 GTSNPN and CDR2 SVGIG (reference sequence). The CDR3 reads CAWAANRFNEKLFF. The CDR3, as DNA: TGTGCCTGGGCTGCCAACAGGTTTAATGAAAAACTGTTTTTT.

This clone occurred a few times. This chain uses TRBV7-9 with TRBJ1-1; D not resolved. Germline V gene sequence: CDR1 SEHNR, CDR2 FQNEAQ (reference sequence). Trimming took off 5 bases at V and 11 bases at J, with 15 bases between the two ends. The CDR3 length is 12 residues. The CDR3 region has the DNA TGTGCCAGCAGCCTAGGGAGGGAGGAGGCTTTCTTT. It encodes CASSLGREEAFF.

The V call is TRBV5-1, the J call TRBJ1-2; tentative D call: TRBD1 (5 bases). This CDR3 region has 13 residues. Germline V CDR1 and CDR2: SGHRS, YFSETQ. Trimming cost V 2 bases and J 6 bases, with 11 bases left between them. The CDR3 DNA is TGCGCCAGCAGCTTATATGGAGGGGATGGCTACACCTTC. Its protein product is CASSLYGGDGYTF.

This clone was counted once. The chain combines TRBV6-5 with TRBJ2-7; 7 nucleotides match TRBD1. This CDR3 contains 14 residues. Trimming at V came to 8 bases and at J to 0 bases, leaving 7 bases not matched to a gene. Germline V gives CDR1 MNHEY, CDR2 SVGAGI. CDR3 nucleotide sequence: TGTGCCAGCGGAACGACAGGGCGCTCCTACGAGCAGTACTTC. Protein: CASGTTGRSYEQYF.

V usage is TRBV5-1 and J usage is TRBJ2-7; weak D call: TRBD2 (6 bases). Looked up from germline, CDR1 is SGHRS and CDR2 is YFSETQ. This CDR3 is 15 amino acids long. Trimming removed 0 bases from V and 3 bases from J, with 13 bases in between. DNA of the CDR3: TGCGCCAGCAGCTTGGCTGGCGGGGTGAACTACGAGCAGTACTTC. The encoded protein is CASSLAGGVNYEQYF.

For the CDR3, the DNA is TGTGCCAGTAGTTCTCACACAGCCACCGGGGAGCTGTTTTTT. This gives the protein CASSSHTATGELFF. The V call is TRBV19, the J call TRBJ2-2; D unresolved. The germline V gene has CDR1 LNHDA and CDR2 SQIVND (reference sequence). Trimming stripped 5 bases from V and 4 bases from J, with 11 bases between. The CDR3 extends over 14 amino acids.

V and J are TRBV5-1 and TRBJ2-1; 9 bases map to TRBD1. V was clipped by 1 base and J by 6 bases; unmatched bases: 8. The V gene's germline CDR1 is SGHRS and CDR2 YFSETQ. The CDR3 totals 16 residues. CDR3 bases: TGCGCCAGCAGCTTGCTTTCGGGACAGGGCGCCAATGAGCAGTTCTTC. Translation: CASSLLSGQGANEQFF.

J is TRBJ2-7 and V is TRBV21-1; TRBD1 is taken as the D call from the table, unchecked against the DNA. TRBV21-1 is described as a pseudogene. The CDR3 covers 15 residues. CDR3 residues: CASSKGDRVPYEQYF. DNA for the CDR3: TGTGCCAGCAGCAAGGGGGACAGAGTCCCCTACGAGCAGTACTTC.

Concerning this clone itself: A clone one base away is much larger, so this may be a read error. The J gene is TRBJ2-3, the V gene TRBV11-3, with TRBD2 as a possible D gene (6 bases). Germline V gives CDR1 SGHNT, CDR2 YENEEA. Trimming left V 6 bases short and J 1 base short, with 8 bases between. The CDR3 runs to 13 residues. CDR3 sequence (DNA): TGTGCCAGCAGATCTAGCGGCACAGATACGCAGTATTTT. The encoded protein is CASRSSGTDTQYF.

The rearrangement joins TRBV19 to TRBJ1-1; D uncertain. Between the trimmed V and J ends, which lost 3 bases and 0 bases, there was a span of 14 bases. The V gene's germline CDR1 is LNHDA and CDR2 SQIVND (reference sequence). The CDR3 totals 16 residues. As DNA, the CDR3 is TGTGCCAGTAGTATGTTGGAGGCGACCATGAACACTGAAGCTTTCTTT. Protein product: CASSMLEATMNTEAFF.

Details on this clone: One end of the junction does not line up with germline, which may come from a read error. The chain has TRBV5-4 and TRBJ1-2, with 9 bases that match TRBD1. The CDR3 runs 12 residues. Germline V CDR1 and CDR2: SGHNT, YYREEE (reference sequence). The CDR3 loop is CASSILGDRANF. CDR3 coding DNA: TGTGCCAGCAGCATACTCGGGGACAGGGCAAACTTC.

Here the CDR3 reads CAWSAGVLERSIYF. The CDR3 DNA sequence: TGTGCCTGGAGTGCAGGGGTACTGGAAAGGAGCATATATTTT. The genes are TRBV30 and TRBJ1-3; tentative D call: TRBD1 (6 bases). CDR3 length: 14 residues. Trimming cost V 1 base and J 12 bases, with 19 bases left between them. Germline assignment: CDR1 GTSNPN and CDR2 SVGIG (reference sequence). Complete variable domain (other parts from reference TRBV30 and TRBJ1-3): SQTIHQWPATLVQPVGSPLSLECTVEGTSNPNLYWYRQAAGRGLQLLFYSVGIGQISSEVPQNLSASRPQDRQFILSSKKLLLSDSGFYLCAWSAGVLERSIYFGEGSWLTVV.

The chain employs TRBV5-8 and TRBJ1-6, with a tentative D call TRBD1 (5 bases). V shed 2 bases and J shed 4 bases, with 10 bases lying between them. CDR1 is SGHTS, CDR2 YDEGEE, per germline. The CDR3 runs to 15 residues. The CDR3 region has the DNA TGTGCCAGCAGCTTTAAGACAGCTTATAATTCACCCCTCCACTTT. Translating it yields CASSFKTAYNSPLHF.

The rearrangement uses TRBV5-5 and TRBJ2-5; unclear D gene. CDR1 and CDR2 from the germline V gene are SGHKS and YYEKEE (reference sequence). The CDR3 is made up of 12 amino acids. Trimming removed 2 bases at V and 5 bases at J, with 7 bases between. The CDR3 DNA reads TGTGCCAGCAGCTTAAGAGCGGAGACCCAGTACTTC. It codes for CASSLRAETQYF.

The chain couples TRBV11-2 to TRBJ2-1; D remains unclear. Germline CDR1 SGHAT, CDR2 FQNNGV. The CDR3 consists of 15 residues. V was clipped by 1 base and J by 10 bases, with 17 bases between them. DNA for the CDR3: TGTGCCAGCAGCTTAGGGCAGTCAATGCCCGGGGAGCAGTTCTTC. It codes for CASSLGQSMPGEQFF. The full variable domain, its missing parts supplied by reference TRBV11-2 and TRBJ2-1, is EAGVAQSPRYKIIEKRQSVAFWCNPISGHATLYWYQQILGQGPKLLIQFQNNGVVDDSQLPKDRFSAERLKGVDSTLKIQPAKLEDSAVYLCASSLGQSMPGEQFFGPGTRLTVL.

This sequence joins TRBV18 and TRBJ1-2; 10 bases map to TRBD1. This CDR3 contains 14 residues. V lost 2 bases to trimming and J lost 6 bases; unmatched junction nucleotides: 3. Germline-derived CDR1 and CDR2 are KGHSH and LQKENI. CDR3 loop: CASSPSGTGDGYTF. CDR3 nucleotides: TGTGCCAGCTCACCATCGGGGACAGGGGATGGCTACACCTTC.

This clone was recorded only once. V and J are TRBV2 and TRBJ1-1; 7 positions match TRBD1. The length of the CDR3 is 15 residues. Germline CDR1 and CDR2: SNHLY and FYNNEI. Trimming at V came to 4 bases and at J to 2 bases, leaving 7 bases not matched to a gene. CDR3: CASSVEGQRNTEAFF. CDR3 sequence (DNA): TGTGCCAGCAGTGTTGAGGGACAGAGAAACACTGAAGCTTTCTTT.

V usage is TRBV5-1 and J usage is TRBJ2-1, with 7 bases matching TRBD1. Germline-derived CDR1 and CDR2 are SGHRS and YFSETQ. V lost 3 bases to trimming and J lost 6 bases; unmatched junction nucleotides: 12. This CDR3 contains 16 residues. This CDR3 reads CASSYLGTALFNEQFF. DNA for the CDR3: TGCGCCAGCAGCTACCTAGGGACAGCCCTCTTCAATGAGCAGTTCTTC.